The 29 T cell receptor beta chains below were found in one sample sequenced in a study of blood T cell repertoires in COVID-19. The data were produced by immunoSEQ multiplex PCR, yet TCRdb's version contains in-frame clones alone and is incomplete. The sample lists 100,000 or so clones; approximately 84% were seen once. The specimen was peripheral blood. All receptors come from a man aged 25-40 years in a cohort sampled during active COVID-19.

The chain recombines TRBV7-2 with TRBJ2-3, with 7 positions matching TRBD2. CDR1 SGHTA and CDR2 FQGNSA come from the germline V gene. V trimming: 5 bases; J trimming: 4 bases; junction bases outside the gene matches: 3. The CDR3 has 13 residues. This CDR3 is CASSAGESDTQYF. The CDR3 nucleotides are TGTGCCAGCAGCGCGGGGGAATCAGATACGCAGTATTTT.

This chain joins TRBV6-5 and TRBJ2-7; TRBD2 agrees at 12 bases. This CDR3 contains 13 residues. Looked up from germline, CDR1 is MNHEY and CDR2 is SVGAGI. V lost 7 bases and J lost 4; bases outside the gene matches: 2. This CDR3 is CASTGLAGYEQYF. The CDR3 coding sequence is TGTGCCAGCACCGGACTAGCGGGATACGAGCAGTACTTC.

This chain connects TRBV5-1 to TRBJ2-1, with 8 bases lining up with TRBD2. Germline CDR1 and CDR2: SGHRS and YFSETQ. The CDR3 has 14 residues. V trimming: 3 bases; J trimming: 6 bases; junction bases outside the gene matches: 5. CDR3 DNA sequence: TGCGCCAGCAGCTGGTCAGGACTAGCCAATGAGCAGTTCTTC. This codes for CASSWSGLANEQFF. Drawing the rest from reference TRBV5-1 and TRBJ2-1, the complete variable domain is KAGVTQTPRYLIKTRGQQVTLSCSPISGHRSVSWYQQTPGQGLQFLFEYFSETQRNKGNFPGRFSGRQFSNSRSEMNVSTLELGDSALYLCASSWSGLANEQFFGPGTRLTVL.

CDR3 sequence (DNA): TGTGCCATCAGAGACCCGACAGCGACTGGAAACACCATATATTTT. The encoded protein is CAIRDPTATGNTIYF. The gene calls are TRBV10-3 and TRBJ1-3, with D perhaps TRBD1 (5 bases). CDR3 length: 15 residues. The ends were cut back, 6 bases at V and 2 bases at J, with 14 bases in the middle. Germline values: CDR1 ENHRY, CDR2 SYGVKD.

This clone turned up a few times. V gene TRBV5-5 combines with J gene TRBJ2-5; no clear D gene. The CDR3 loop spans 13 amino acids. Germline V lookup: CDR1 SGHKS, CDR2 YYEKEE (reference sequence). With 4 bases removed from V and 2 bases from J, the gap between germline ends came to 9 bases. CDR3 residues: CASSLRDQETQYF. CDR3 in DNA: TGTGCCAGCAGCCTTAGAGATCAAGAGACCCAGTACTTC.

The CDR3 is CASSMPAGGNEQFF. CDR3 DNA: TGTGCCAGTAGTATGCCCGCTGGAGGGAATGAGCAGTTCTTC. The rearrangement joins TRBV19 to TRBJ2-1; possible D gene TRBD2, 6 bases. V gave up 3 bases and J gave up 7 bases, with 13 bases separating them. The length of the CDR3 is 14 residues. The V gene's germline CDR1 is LNHDA and CDR2 SQIVND (reference sequence).

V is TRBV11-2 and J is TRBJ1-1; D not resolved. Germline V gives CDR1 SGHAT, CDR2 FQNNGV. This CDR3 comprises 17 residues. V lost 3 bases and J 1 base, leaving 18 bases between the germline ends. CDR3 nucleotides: TGTGCCAGCAGCTTGTTCGCTTTTGCGGAATCGAACACTGAAGCTTTCTTT. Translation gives CASSLFAFAESNTEAFF. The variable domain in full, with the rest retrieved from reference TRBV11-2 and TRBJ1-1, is EAGVAQSPRYKIIEKRQSVAFWCNPISGHATLYWYQQILGQGPKLLIQFQNNGVVDDSQLPKDRFSAERLKGVDSTLKIQPAKLEDSAVYLCASSLFAFAESNTEAFFGQGTRLTVV.

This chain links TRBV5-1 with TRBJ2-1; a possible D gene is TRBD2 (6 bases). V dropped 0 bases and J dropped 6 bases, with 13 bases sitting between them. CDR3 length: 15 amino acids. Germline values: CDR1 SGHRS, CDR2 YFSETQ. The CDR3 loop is CASSLELQGGNEQFF. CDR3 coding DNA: TGCGCCAGCAGCTTGGAACTCCAGGGAGGCAATGAGCAGTTCTTC.

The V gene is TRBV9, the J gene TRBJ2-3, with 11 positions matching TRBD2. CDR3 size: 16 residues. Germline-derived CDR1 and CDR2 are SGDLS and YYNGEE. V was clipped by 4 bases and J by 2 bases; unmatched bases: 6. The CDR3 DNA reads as TGTGCCAGCAGCACCCGACTAGCGGGGTCCACAGATACGCAGTATTTT. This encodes CASSTRLAGSTDTQYF.

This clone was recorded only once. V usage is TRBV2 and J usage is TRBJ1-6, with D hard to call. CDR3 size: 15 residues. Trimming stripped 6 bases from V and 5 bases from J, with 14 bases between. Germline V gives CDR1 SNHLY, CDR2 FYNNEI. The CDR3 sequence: CASSVTEAHNSPLHF. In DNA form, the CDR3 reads TGTGCCAGCAGCGTGACTGAGGCCCATAATTCACCCCTCCACTTT.

CDR3 coding DNA: TGTGCCAGCAGTGAAGCTTTGGGGGGGACAGATACGCAGTATTTT. As protein: CASSEALGGTDTQYF. This chain uses TRBV2 with TRBJ2-3; 7 positions match TRBD2. The germline gives CDR1 SNHLY, CDR2 FYNNEI. This CDR3 region has 15 residues. After removal of 0 bases from V and 3 bases from J, the junction contained 3 bases not matched to a gene.

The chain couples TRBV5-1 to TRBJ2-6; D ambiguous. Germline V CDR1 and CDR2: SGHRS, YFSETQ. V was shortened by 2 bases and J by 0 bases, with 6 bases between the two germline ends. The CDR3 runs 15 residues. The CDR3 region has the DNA TGCGCCAGCAGCTTTTCCGGCTCTGGGGCCAACGTCCTGACTTTC. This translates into CASSFSGSGANVLTF.

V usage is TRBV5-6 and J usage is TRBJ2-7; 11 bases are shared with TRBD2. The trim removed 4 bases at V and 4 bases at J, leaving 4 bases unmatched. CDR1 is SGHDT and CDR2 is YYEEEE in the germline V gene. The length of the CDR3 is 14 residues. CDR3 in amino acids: CASSKGLAAYEQYF. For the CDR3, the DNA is TGTGCCAGCAGCAAGGGACTAGCGGCGTACGAGCAGTACTTC.

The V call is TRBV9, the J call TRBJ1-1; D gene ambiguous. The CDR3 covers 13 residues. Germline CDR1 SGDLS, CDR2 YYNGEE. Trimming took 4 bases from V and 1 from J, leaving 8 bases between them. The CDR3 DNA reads TGTGCCAGCAGCACAGCTGGGAACACTGAAGCTTTCTTT. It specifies CASSTAGNTEAFF.

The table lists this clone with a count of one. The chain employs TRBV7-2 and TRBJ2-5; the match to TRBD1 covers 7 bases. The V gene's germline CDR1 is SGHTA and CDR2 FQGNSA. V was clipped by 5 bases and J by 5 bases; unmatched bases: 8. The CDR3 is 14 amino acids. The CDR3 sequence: CASSTRQGTETQYF. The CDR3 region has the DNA TGTGCCAGCAGCACTAGACAGGGAACGGAGACCCAGTACTTC.

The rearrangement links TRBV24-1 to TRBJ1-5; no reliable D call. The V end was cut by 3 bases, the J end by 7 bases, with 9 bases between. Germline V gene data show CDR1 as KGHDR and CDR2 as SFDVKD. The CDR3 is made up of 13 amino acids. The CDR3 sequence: CATSDRSFQPQHF. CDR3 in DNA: TGTGCCACCAGTGATCGGAGTTTCCAGCCCCAGCATTTT.

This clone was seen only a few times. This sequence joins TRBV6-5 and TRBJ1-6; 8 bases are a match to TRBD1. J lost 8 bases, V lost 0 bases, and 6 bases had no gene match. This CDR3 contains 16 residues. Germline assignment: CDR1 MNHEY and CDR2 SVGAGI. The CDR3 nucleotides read TGTGCCAGCAGTTACTCTCGACAGGGGTTGGATTCACCCCTCCACTTT. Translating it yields CASSYSRQGLDSPLHF.

The CDR3 is CASSLVSSGEQYF. CDR3 in DNA: TGTGCCAGCAGCTTAGTCTCGTCCGGGGAGCAGTACTTC. The V gene is TRBV7-2, the J gene TRBJ2-7; no clear D gene. V was cut by 1 base and J by 7 bases, with 11 bases left in between. This CDR3 contains 13 residues. Germline V gives CDR1 SGHTA, CDR2 FQGNSA. Looking up the rest from reference TRBV7-2 and TRBJ2-7 gives the full variable domain: GAGVSQSPSNKVTEKGKDVELRCDPISGHTALYWYRQSLGQGLEFLIYFQGNSAPDKSGLPSDRFSAERTGGSVSTLTIQRTQQEDSAVYLCASSLVSSGEQYFGPGTRLTVT.

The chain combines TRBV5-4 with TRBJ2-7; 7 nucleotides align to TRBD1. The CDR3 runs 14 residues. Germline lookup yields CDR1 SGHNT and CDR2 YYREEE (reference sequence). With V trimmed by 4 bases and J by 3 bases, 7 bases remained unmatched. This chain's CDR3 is CASSIPGQSYEQYF. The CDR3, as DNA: TGTGCCAGCAGCATCCCGGGACAGAGCTACGAGCAGTACTTC.

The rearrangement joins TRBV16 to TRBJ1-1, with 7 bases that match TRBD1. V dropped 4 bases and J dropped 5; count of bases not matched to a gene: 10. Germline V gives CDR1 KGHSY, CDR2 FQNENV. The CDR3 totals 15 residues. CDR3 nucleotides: TGTGCCAGCAGCCGAAGGGCACAGGGGTTGACTGAAGCTTTCTTT. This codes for CASSRRAQGLTEAFF.

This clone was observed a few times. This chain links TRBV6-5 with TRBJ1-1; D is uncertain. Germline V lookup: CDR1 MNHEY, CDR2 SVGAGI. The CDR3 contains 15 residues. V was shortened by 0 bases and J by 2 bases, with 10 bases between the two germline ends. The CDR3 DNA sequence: TGTGCCAGCAGTTACTCCAGGAAAAGTAACACTGAAGCTTTCTTT. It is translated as CASSYSRKSNTEAFF.

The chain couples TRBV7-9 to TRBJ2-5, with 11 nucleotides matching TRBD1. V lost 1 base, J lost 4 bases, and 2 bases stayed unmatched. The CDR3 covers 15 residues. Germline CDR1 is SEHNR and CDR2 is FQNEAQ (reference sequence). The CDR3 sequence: CASSLDGTGGETQYF. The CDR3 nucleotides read TGTGCCAGCAGCTTAGATGGGACAGGGGGAGAGACCCAGTACTTC.

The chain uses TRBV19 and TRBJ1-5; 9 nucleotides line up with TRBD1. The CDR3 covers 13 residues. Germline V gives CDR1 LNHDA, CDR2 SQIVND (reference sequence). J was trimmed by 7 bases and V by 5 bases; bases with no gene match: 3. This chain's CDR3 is CASSGDRAQPQHF. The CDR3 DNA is TGTGCCAGTAGTGGGGACAGGGCCCAGCCCCAGCATTTT.

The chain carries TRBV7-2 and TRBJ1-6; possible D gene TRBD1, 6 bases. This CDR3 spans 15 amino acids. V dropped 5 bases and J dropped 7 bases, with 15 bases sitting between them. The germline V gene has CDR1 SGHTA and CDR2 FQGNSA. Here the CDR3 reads CASSAWGRANSPLHF. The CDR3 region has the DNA TGTGCCAGCAGCGCCTGGGGGCGGGCCAATTCACCCCTCCACTTT.

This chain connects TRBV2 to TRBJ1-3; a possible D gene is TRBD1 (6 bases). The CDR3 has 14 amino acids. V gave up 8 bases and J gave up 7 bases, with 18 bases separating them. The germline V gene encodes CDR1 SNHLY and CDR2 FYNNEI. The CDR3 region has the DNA TGTGCCAGCCGACAGGATGCGCCTTCCAACACCATATATTTT. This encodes CASRQDAPSNTIYF.

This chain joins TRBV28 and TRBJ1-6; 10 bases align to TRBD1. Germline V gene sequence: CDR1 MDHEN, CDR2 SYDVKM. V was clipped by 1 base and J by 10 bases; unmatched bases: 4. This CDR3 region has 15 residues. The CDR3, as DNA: TGTGCCAGCAGTTTATATAGGGACAGGGGCTCACCCCTCCACTTT. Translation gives CASSLYRDRGSPLHF.

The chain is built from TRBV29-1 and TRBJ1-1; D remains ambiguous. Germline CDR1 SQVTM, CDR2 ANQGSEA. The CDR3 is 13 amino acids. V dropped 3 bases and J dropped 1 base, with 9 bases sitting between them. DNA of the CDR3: TGCAGCGTTGATTCAGGAAAGAACACTGAAGCTTTCTTT. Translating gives CSVDSGKNTEAFF.

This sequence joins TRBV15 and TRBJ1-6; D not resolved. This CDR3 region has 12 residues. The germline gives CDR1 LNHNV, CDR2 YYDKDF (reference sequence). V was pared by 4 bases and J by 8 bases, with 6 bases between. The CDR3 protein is CATSKPDSPLHF. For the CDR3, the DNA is TGTGCCACCAGCAAGCCGGATTCACCCCTCCACTTT.

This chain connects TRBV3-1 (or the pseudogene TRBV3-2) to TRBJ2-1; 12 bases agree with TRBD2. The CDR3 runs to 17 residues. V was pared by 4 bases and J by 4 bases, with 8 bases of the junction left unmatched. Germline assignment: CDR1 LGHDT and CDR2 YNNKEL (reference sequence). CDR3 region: CASSPPPGTSGYNEQFF. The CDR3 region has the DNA TGTGCCAGCAGCCCACCCCCCGGGACTAGCGGGTACAATGAGCAGTTCTTC.